This T cell receptor (beta chain) was captured by sequencing in a study of T cells in Graves' hyperthyroidism and ophthalmopathy. Study overall: Peripheral blood sampling occurred at initial diagnosis, before any treatment. Study-wide points: Ophthalmopathy cases were set apart from stable hyperthyroidism by a 13 V-J model. Blood also held most thyroid clonotypes expanded beyond 0.001.

V shed 1 base and J 9 bases; nucleotides not matched to a gene: 16. This CDR3 is 17 amino acids long. The study left out patients who had uncontrolled infection, other autoimmune disease, pregnancy or lactation. This clonotype was observed many times. Antigen: not known. RNA transcripts gave rise to amplified TCR beta CDR3 regions. The HTBI primer set drove a first-round RT-PCR of the TCR CDR3. TCRdb re-called the multiplex PCR reads with MiXCR, one entry per CDR3 protein. The table shows about 180,000 distinct CDR3 sequences, with about a sixth occurring only once. The sequenced sample consisted of blood. The source of this sequence is a woman aged 50 to 60 with Graves' hyperthyroidism. The chain has TRBV12-3 or TRBV12-4 and TRBJ2-5; TRBD1 aligns across 8 bases. CDR3 amino acids: CASSLGQQGAPRWAQYF. Here the CDR3 DNA reads TGTGCCAGCAGTTTAGGGCAGCAGGGGGCGCCCCGGTGGGCCCAGTACTTC.